A selection of T cell receptor beta chains follows, all from one sample in a study of T cells after yellow fever vaccination. TCRdb analysed the 5' RACE reads with MiXCR anew, one entry per CDR3 protein. The table includes over 110,000 distinct CDR3 sequences, approximately 7.7% detected once. Sequenced here: CD4+ T cells sorted from PBMCs, sampled 5 days after the yellow fever booster vaccination. The source is a young man who received the YFV17D yellow fever vaccine. Both conserved end residues are trimmed from each CDR3. Only some rows state a clone size, as once, few, many or a class for expanded clones.

many,TRBJ2-6,TRBV4-3,13,ASSQEGQGANVLT
many,TRBJ2-7,TRBV6-5,9,ASSSNYEQY
many,TRBJ2-1,TRBV12-3/TRBV12-4,13,ASSFTTSTYNEQF
many,TRBJ2-6,TRBV6-5,14,ASSYYTTSGANVLT
many,TRBJ2-2,TRBV11-2,13,ASSLVGLNTGELF
many,TRBJ2-1,TRBV10-3,11,AISESLANEQF
many,TRBJ2-5,TRBV18,12,ASSPPPGSETQY
many,TRBJ2-1,TRBV5-1,12,ASRIQREYNEQF
few,TRBJ2-5,TRBV5-1,11,ASRVSGEGTQY
.,TRBJ1-5,TRBV10-3,13,AISRTGDSNQPQH
many,TRBJ2-1,TRBV6-2/TRBV6-3,14,ASSPQGEGYYNEQF
many,TRBJ2-3,TRBV4-3,12,ASSQEFKGDTQY
few,TRBJ2-7,TRBV20-1,13,SARATSGYSYEQY
many,TRBJ2-3,TRBV5-1,13,ASSRQGLNTDTQY
many,TRBJ2-3,TRBV5-1,10,ASSPLSDTQY
.,TRBJ2-5,TRBV5-1,13,ASSSLAGHQETQY
many,TRBJ2-1,TRBV20-1,12,SARVARSYNEQF